These 16 T cell receptor beta chains originate from one sample sequenced in a study of blood T cell repertoires in COVID-19. The protocol was immunoSEQ multiplex PCR, while the TCRdb copy is restricted to in-frame clones and leaves out a portion. This table holds 350,000 to 550,000 clones, approximately 90% found once. Sequenced: peripheral blood. All receptors derive from a woman between 25 and 40 years old with acute or convalescent COVID-19.

This clone was counted a single time. This CDR3 is CASRQKVPNTGELFF. The CDR3 bases are TGCGCCAGCAGACAGAAGGTTCCGAACACCGGGGAGCTGTTTTTT. The chain carries TRBV5-1 and TRBJ2-2; D gene ambiguous. The CDR3 runs to 15 residues. The V end was cut by 5 bases, the J end by 0 bases, with 11 bases between. Germline V gene lookup returns CDR1 SGHRS and CDR2 YFSETQ.

This clone is a singleton in its sample. CDR3 region: CATSSWTSGSTDTQYF. The CDR3 DNA reads TGTGCCACCAGCTCATGGACTAGCGGGAGCACAGATACGCAGTATTTT. The genes are TRBV15 and TRBJ2-3; 11 bases line up with TRBD2. The length of the CDR3 is 16 residues. CDR1 is LNHNV, CDR2 YYDKDF, per germline (reference sequence). V lost 5 bases, J lost 0 bases, and 4 bases stayed unmatched.

This clone came up once. This chain links TRBV9 with TRBJ1-3; D gene ambiguous. V lost 4 bases and J lost 4, with 15 bases in between. CDR1 is SGDLS, CDR2 YYNGEE, per germline. This CDR3 contains 15 residues. For the CDR3, the DNA is TGTGCCAGCAGCCCCGTGGCGTCGGGGGGAAACACCATATATTTT. Amino acids: CASSPVASGGNTIYF.

This clone was seen just once. The J gene is TRBJ1-2, the V gene TRBV5-1, with 7 positions matching TRBD1. V dropped 0 bases and J dropped 4; count of bases not matched to a gene: 0. Germline assignment: CDR1 SGHRS and CDR2 YFSETQ. The CDR3 has 13 amino acids. Written as DNA, the CDR3 is TGCGCCAGCAGCTTGGAGGGGGCCTATGGCTACACCTTC. Translation: CASSLEGAYGYTF.

The chain has TRBV7-2 and TRBJ1-6, with TRBD1 as a possible D gene (5 bases). Germline CDR1 is SGHTA and CDR2 is FQGNSA. V was pared by 1 base and J by 7 bases, with 11 bases between. The CDR3 covers 15 residues. CDR3 sequence (DNA): TGTGCCAGCAGCTTAGTCGCTGGGGGGAATTCACCCCTCCACTTT. Encoded protein: CASSLVAGGNSPLHF. Based on the CDR3 plus reference TRBV7-2 and TRBJ1-6, the full variable domain is GAGVSQSPSNKVTEKGKDVELRCDPISGHTALYWYRQSLGQGLEFLIYFQGNSAPDKSGLPSDRFSAERTGGSVSTLTIQRTQQEDSAVYLCASSLVAGGNSPLHFGNGTRLTVT.

This clone was detected ten times or more. The rearrangement joins TRBV2 to TRBJ2-7; 7 nucleotides match TRBD2. The length of the CDR3 is 17 residues. V lost 8 bases to trimming and J lost 7 bases; unmatched junction nucleotides: 23. CDR1 is SNHLY, CDR2 FYNNEI, per germline. CDR3 amino acids: CASRPGRTGLSLREQYF. In DNA, the CDR3 is TGTGCCAGCCGACCGGGTAGAACGGGACTATCGTTGCGTGAGCAGTACTTC.

The chain combines TRBV5-6 with TRBJ1-2, with 8 bases that match TRBD1. The CDR3 covers 14 residues. V shed 4 bases, J shed 8 bases, and the junction held 10 bases outside the gene matches. Germline V gives CDR1 SGHDT, CDR2 YYEEEE. The CDR3 nucleotides read TGTGCCAGCAGCCGCGGTAGGACAGGGATCGGCTACACCTTC. As protein: CASSRGRTGIGYTF.

The chain is built from TRBV11-2 and TRBJ2-3; no definite D call. CDR3 length: 14 amino acids. Trimming shortened V by 1 base and J by 0 bases, and 5 bases separated the two germline ends. Germline CDR1 reads SGHAT; CDR2 reads FQNNGV. This CDR3 reads CASSLARSTDTQYF. The CDR3 nucleotides read TGTGCCAGCAGCTTAGCCAGGAGCACAGATACGCAGTATTTT.

The chain employs TRBV6-1 and TRBJ1-2; unclear D gene. Trimming left V 2 bases short and J 4 bases short, with 11 bases between. Germline-derived CDR1 and CDR2 are MNHNS and SASEGT. This CDR3 spans 14 amino acids. In DNA, the CDR3 is TGTGCCAGCAGTGAAATACAGACAATCTATGGCTACACCTTC. It specifies CASSEIQTIYGYTF.

This chain joins TRBV7-2 and TRBJ2-5, with a weak D call TRBD1 (6 bases). V lost 6 bases and J 5 bases, leaving 10 bases between the germline ends. The CDR3 totals 12 residues. The germline V gene encodes CDR1 SGHTA and CDR2 FQGNSA. The CDR3 DNA follows: TGTGCCAGCAGTCCAGGGGCGGAGACCCAGTACTTC. Amino acid sequence: CASSPGAETQYF.

This clone was observed a handful of times. This rearrangement joins TRBV18 to TRBJ2-5, with 8 nucleotides matching TRBD1. The germline V gene has CDR1 KGHSH and CDR2 LQKENI. This CDR3 is 13 amino acids long. V trimming: 6 bases; J trimming: 5 bases; junction bases outside the gene matches: 5. The CDR3 DNA reads as TGTGCCAGCTCCCAGGACAGGGTGGAGACCCAGTACTTC. Its translation: CASSQDRVETQYF. Full variable domain (outside the CDR3, taken from reference TRBV18 and TRBJ2-5): NAGVMQNPRHLVRRRGQEARLRCSPMKGHSHVYWYRQLPEEGLKFMVYLQKENIIDESGMPKERFSAEFPKEGPSILRIQQVVRGDSAAYFCASSQDRVETQYFGPGTRLLVL.

This clone has just one count. The chain recombines TRBV5-6 with TRBJ1-6; TRBD1 might be the D (6 bases). The CDR3 runs 15 residues. V dropped 0 bases and J dropped 8 bases, with 12 bases sitting between them. Germline assignment: CDR1 SGHDT and CDR2 YYEEEE. CDR3 nucleotides: TGTGCCAGCAGCTTGGGGCAGGGGAGAGATTCACCCCTCCACTTT. Protein product: CASSLGQGRDSPLHF.

This clone has only a few counts. The J gene is TRBJ2-5, the V gene TRBV5-1; tentative D call: TRBD2 (6 bases). V was cut by 4 bases and J by 2 bases, with 12 bases left in between. CDR1 SGHRS and CDR2 YFSETQ come from the germline V gene. This CDR3 is built from 14 residues. CDR3 loop: CASSLRGRQETQYF. In DNA form, the CDR3 reads TGCGCCAGCAGCCTTCGGGGGAGACAAGAGACCCAGTACTTC.

The chain links TRBV5-5 to TRBJ1-3; D not certain. The ends were cut back, 4 bases at V and 8 bases at J, with 13 bases in the middle. CDR1 and CDR2 (germline): SGHKS, YYEKEE (reference sequence). CDR3 length equals 13 residues. As DNA, the CDR3 is TGTGCCAGCAGCCCCATCGTACGCGACACCATATATTTT. Protein: CASSPIVRDTIYF.

This chain connects TRBV6-2 or TRBV6-3 to TRBJ1-5; D is undetermined. Germline V gene lookup returns CDR1 MNHEY and CDR2 SVGEGT. V lost 5 bases and J 8 bases, leaving 10 bases between the germline ends. This CDR3 has 12 amino acids. The chain's CDR3 is CASSNPREPQHF. CDR3 nucleotide sequence: TGTGCCAGCAGTAACCCACGGGAGCCCCAGCATTTT.

J is TRBJ2-2 and V is TRBV18; D is perhaps TRBD1 (6 bases). The ends were cut back, 2 bases at V and 6 bases at J, with 10 bases in the middle. Germline CDR1 reads KGHSH; CDR2 reads LQKENI. CDR3 length equals 14 residues. CDR3 residues: CASSPVAGAGELFF. The CDR3 DNA follows: TGTGCCAGCTCACCAGTAGCAGGGGCCGGGGAGCTGTTTTTT.